This TCR beta chain was sequenced in a study of blood T cell repertoires in COVID-19 (dated by TCRdb to about 2020). Looking at the study overall: Samples covering the acute and convalescent phases of COVID-19 were provided by collaborators in the United States, Italy and Spain. Sample metadata almost always included a de-identified subject ID, COVID-19 status, age in years and sex. The repertoires were released in a freely available public database meant as a resource for research on the immune response to SARS-CoV-2. HLA class I and class II types, where available, came from metadata supplied by the sample provider rather than from assay-based typing. The material from the prospective study consisted of cDNA or gDNA derived from T cells, B-cell-depleted T cells, or PBMCs. The samples were drawn from the first 160 participants of the ongoing ImmuneRACE study and from over a thousand subjects provided by 6 global collaborators. Deeply sampled blood TCRbeta repertoires from subjects exposed to, actively infected with, or recovered from COVID-19 were included in the dataset.

The collaborating institutions used their own protocols to collect whole blood in K2EDTA tubes. Collaborator samples were shipped for TCRbeta analysis as frozen whole blood, isolated PBMCs, or DNA extracted from either sample type. The immunoSEQ Assay, a bias-controlled multiplex PCR, was used to amplify TCRbeta CDR3 regions from genomic DNA. In the source study's methods: Within the assay, amplification of reference gene primers was used to estimate how many nucleated cells each sample contained. To quantify the absolute abundance of each unique TCRbeta CDR3 rearrangement, sequence reads were collapsed and filtered. Productive Simpson clonality was computed per sample as the square root of Simpson's diversity index over productive rearrangements. Not all clones reach the TCRdb copy of this immuneACCESS table, which keeps in-frame sequences only. Checked studies attribute under half of the gap to unresolved V genes and leave the rest unexplained. V, J and clone size were drawn from that table, and D and trimming were deduced from the DNA. The sample table lists over 120,000 clones, approximately 90% of them with a count of one. The ten top clones hold around 1.5% of the sample.

For CDR1 and CDR2, the germline V gene lists MGHRA and YSYEKL. V loses 4 bases of germline sequence and J loses 2 bases, and the interval between the two ends is 11 bases. From the cysteine through the phenylalanine, the CDR3 covers 14 amino acids. Kept here is only the CDR3 DNA, which spans 42 bases and is read in frame from base 1. On this clone: There is no known antigen for this receptor. The record has no base qualities; no much larger clone is one base away.

Study-level results and caveats: Clinical and demographic metadata were provided uncurated, with the amount varying by source and participant.

Sequencing was carried out using peripheral blood. The sequence links TRBV4-1 to TRBJ1-2; tentative D gene TRBD1, with 6 bases matching. This sequence originates from a human donor in a cohort sampled during active COVID-19. For the CDR3, the sequence is CASSLTTGNYGYTF. Read as DNA, the sequence is TGCGCCAGCAGCCTAACCACAGGGAACTATGGCTACACCTTC.